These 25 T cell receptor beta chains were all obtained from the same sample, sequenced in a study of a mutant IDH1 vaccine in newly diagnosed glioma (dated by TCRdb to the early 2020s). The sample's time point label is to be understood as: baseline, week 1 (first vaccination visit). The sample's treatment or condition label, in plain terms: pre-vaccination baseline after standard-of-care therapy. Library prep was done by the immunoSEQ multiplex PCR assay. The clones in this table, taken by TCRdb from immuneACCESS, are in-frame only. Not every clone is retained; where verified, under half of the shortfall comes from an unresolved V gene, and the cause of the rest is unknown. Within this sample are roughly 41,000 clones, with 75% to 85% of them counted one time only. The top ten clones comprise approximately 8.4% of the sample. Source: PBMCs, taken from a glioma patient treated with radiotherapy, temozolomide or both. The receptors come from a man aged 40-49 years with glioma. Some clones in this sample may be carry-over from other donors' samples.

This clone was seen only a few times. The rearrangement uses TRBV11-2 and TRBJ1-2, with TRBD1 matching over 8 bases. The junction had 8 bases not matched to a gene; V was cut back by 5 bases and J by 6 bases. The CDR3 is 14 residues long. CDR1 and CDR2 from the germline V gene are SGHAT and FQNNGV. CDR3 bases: TGTGCCAGCAGCCGTTTGTCAGGGGGCAATGGCTACACCTTC. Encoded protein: CASSRLSGGNGYTF.

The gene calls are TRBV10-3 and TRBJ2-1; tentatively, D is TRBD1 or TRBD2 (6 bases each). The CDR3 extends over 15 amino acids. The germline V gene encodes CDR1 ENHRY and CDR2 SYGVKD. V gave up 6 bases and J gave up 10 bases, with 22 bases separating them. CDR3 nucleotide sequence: TGTGCCATCAGCCCTCGCCTAGGGGGAGGTGGCGAGCAGTTCTTC. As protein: CAISPRLGGGGEQFF.

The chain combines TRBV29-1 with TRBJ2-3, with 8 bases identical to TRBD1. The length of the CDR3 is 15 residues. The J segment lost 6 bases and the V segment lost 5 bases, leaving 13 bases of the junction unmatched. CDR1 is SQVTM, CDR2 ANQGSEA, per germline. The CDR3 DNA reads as TGCAGCGTTAACTGGGCAGGGGGCGAGGGGGATACGCAGTATTTT. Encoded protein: CSVNWAGGEGDTQYF.

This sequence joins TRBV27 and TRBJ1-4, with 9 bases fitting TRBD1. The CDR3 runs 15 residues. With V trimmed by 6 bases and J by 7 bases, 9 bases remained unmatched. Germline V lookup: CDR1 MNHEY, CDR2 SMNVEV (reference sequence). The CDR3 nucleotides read TGTGCCAGCAGCCCTAAGGGACAGGGTCGTGAAAAACTGTTTTTT. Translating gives CASSPKGQGREKLFF.

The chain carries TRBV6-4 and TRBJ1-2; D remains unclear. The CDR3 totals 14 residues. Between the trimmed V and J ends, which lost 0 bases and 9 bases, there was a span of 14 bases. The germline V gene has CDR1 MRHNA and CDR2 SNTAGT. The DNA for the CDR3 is TGTGCCAGCAGTGACTCGGCGGGGATTAATCGCTACACCTTC. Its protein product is CASSDSAGINRYTF.

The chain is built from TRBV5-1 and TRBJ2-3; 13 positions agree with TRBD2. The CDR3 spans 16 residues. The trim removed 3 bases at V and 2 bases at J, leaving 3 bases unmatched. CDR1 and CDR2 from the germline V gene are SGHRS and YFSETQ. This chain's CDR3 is CASSWGLAGFTDTQYF. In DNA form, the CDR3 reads TGCGCCAGCAGCTGGGGACTAGCGGGGTTCACAGATACGCAGTATTTT. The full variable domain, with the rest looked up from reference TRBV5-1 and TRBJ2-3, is KAGVTQTPRYLIKTRGQQVTLSCSPISGHRSVSWYQQTPGQGLQFLFEYFSETQRNKGNFPGRFSGRQFSNSRSEMNVSTLELGDSALYLCASSWGLAGFTDTQYFGPGTRLTVL.

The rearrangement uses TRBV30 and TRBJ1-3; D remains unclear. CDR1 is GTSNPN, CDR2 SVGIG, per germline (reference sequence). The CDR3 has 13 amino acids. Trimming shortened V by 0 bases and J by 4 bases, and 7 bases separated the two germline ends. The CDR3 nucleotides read TGTGCCTGGAGTGTGTCGTCCGGAAACACCATATATTTT. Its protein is CAWSVSSGNTIYF.

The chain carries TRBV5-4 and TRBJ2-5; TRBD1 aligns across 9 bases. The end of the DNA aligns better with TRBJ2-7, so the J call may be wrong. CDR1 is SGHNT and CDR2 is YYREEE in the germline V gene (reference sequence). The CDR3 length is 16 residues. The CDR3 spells CASSSAPGQGGYEQYF. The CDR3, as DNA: TGTGCCAGCAGCTCCGCTCCGGGACAGGGAGGGTACGAGCAGTACTTC.

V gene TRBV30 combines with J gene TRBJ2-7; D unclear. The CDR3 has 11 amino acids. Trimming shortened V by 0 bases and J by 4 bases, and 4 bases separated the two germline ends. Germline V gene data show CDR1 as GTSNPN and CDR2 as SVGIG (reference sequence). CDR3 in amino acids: CAWSVRYEQYF. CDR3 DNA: TGTGCCTGGAGTGTAAGGTACGAGCAGTACTTC.

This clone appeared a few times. The CDR3 here is CASREDSSEAFF. CDR3 sequence (DNA): TGCGCCAGCAGGGAGGACAGTTCTGAAGCTTTCTTT. The rearrangement joins TRBV5-1 to TRBJ1-1; TRBD1 might be the D (6 bases). Between the trimmed V and J ends, which lost 5 bases and 6 bases, there was a span of 11 bases. The germline gives CDR1 SGHRS, CDR2 YFSETQ. The CDR3 sequence is 12 residues long.

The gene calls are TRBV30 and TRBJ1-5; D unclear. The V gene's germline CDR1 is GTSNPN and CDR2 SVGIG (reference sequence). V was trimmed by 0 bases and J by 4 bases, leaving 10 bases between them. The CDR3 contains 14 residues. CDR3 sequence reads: CAWSVEVRNQPQHF. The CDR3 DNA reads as TGTGCCTGGAGTGTAGAGGTCAGAAATCAGCCCCAGCATTTT.

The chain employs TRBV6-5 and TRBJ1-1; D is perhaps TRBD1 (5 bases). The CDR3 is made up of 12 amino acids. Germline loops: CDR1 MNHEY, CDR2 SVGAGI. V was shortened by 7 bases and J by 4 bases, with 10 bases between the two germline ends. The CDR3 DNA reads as TGTGCCAGCACCAGGGCTGGCACTGAAGCTTTCTTT. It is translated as CASTRAGTEAFF.

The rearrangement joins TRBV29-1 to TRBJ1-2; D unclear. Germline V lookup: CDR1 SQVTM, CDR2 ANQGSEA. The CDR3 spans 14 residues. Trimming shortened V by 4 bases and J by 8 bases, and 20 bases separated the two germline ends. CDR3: CSVGMRVSEGGYTF. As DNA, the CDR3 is TGCAGCGTTGGGATGCGGGTCTCTGAGGGCGGCTACACCTTC.

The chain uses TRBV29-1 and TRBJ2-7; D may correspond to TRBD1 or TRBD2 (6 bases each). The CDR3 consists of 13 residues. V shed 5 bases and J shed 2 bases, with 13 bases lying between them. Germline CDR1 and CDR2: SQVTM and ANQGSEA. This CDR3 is CSVRGAVTYEQYF. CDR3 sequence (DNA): TGCAGCGTTAGGGGGGCAGTAACCTACGAGCAGTACTTC.

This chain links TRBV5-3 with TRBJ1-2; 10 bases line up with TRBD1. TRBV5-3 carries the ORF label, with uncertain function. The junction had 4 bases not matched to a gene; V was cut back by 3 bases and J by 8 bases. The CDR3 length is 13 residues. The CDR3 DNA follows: TGTGCCAGAAGCTCCGACAGGGGGCACGGCTACACCTTC. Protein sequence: CARSSDRGHGYTF.

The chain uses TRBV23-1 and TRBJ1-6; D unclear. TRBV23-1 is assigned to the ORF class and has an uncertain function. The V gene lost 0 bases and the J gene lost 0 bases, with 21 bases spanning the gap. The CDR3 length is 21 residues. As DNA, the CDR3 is TGCGCCAGCAGTCAATCGACCAGGATAGGATCCCCGAGCTCCTATAATTCACCCCTCCACTTT. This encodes CASSQSTRIGSPSSYNSPLHF.

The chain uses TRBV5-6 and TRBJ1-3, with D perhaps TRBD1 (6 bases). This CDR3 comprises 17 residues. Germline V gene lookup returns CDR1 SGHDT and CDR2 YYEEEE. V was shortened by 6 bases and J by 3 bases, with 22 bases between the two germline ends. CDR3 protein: CASMRGASSAYGNTIYF. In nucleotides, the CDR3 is TGTGCCAGCATGAGGGGGGCAAGCTCGGCTTATGGAAACACCATATATTTT. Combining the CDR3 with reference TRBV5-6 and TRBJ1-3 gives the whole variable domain DAGVTQSPTHLIKTRGQQVTLRCSPKSGHDTVSWYQQALGQGPQFIFQYYEEEERQRGNFPDRFSGHQFPNYSSELNVNALLLGDSALYLCASMRGASSAYGNTIYFGEGSWLTVV.

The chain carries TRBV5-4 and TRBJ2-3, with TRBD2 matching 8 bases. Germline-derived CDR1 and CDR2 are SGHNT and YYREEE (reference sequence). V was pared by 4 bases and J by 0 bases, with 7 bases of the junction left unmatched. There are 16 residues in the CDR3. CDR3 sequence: CASSGAGVRSTDTQYF. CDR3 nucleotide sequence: TGTGCCAGCAGCGGAGCGGGGGTCCGTAGCACAGATACGCAGTATTTT.

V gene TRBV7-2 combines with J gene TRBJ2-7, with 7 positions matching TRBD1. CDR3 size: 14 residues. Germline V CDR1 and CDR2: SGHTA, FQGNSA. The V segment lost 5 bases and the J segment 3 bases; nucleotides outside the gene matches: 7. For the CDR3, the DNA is TGTGCCAGCAGCCGAGGGGACAGACACTACGAGCAGTACTTC. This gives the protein CASSRGDRHYEQYF.

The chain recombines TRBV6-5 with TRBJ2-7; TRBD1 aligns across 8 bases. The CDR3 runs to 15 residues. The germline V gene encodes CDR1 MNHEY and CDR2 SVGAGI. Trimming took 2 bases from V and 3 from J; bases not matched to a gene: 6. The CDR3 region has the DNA TGTGCCAGCAGTTACCTGACAGGGGCCTACTACGAGCAGTACTTC. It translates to CASSYLTGAYYEQYF.

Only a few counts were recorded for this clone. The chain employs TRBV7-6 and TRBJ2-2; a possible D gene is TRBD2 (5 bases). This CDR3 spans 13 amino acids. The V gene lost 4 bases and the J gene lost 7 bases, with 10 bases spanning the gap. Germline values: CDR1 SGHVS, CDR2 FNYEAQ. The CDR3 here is CASSSGIVGELFF. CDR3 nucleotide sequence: TGTGCCAGCAGCTCGGGGATTGTCGGGGAGCTGTTTTTT.

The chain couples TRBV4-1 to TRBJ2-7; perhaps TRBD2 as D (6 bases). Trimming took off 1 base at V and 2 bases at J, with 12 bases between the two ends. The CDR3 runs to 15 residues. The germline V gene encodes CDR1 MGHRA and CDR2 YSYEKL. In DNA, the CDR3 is TGCGCCAGCAGCCAAGCTAGCGTGTTCCCCTACGAGCAGTACTTC. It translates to CASSQASVFPYEQYF.

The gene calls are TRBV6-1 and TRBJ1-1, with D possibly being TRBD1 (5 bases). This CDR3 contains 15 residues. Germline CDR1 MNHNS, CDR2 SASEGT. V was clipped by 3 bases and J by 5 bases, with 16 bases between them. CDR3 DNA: TGTGCCAGCAGTGATTTGGGGGGAGGTTGGACTGAAGCTTTCTTT. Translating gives CASSDLGGGWTEAFF.

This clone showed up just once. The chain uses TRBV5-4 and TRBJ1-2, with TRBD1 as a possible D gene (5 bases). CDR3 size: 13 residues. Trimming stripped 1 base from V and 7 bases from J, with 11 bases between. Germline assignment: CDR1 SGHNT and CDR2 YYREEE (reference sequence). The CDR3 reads CASSLFRGGGYTF. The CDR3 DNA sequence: TGTGCCAGCAGCTTGTTCCGTGGGGGTGGCTACACCTTC.

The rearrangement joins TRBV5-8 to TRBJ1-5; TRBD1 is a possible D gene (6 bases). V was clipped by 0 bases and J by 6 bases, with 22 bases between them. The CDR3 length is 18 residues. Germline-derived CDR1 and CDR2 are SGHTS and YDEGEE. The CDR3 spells CASSLAWGGGGLPQPQHF. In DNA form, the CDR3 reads TGTGCCAGCAGCTTGGCGTGGGGGGGCGGGGGTCTTCCTCAGCCCCAGCATTTT.